This T cell receptor beta chain stems from a study of blood T cell repertoires in COVID-19. On the study more broadly: The origin of the acute and convalescent COVID-19 samples was the United States, Italy and Spain. PBMCs, B-cell-depleted T cells, or T cells provided the cDNA or gDNA that made up the material.

Methods used by the authors: Counts of nucleated cells, estimated from reference gene primer amplification, were obtained. Assay: immunoSEQ multiplex PCR; the TCRdb copy retains only in-frame clones and omits some. For V, J and clone size, that table is used; D and trimming come from the DNA. The data show approximately 70,000 clones, roughly 90% seen once. The sample consisted of peripheral blood. The sequence came from a woman aged 60-75 years with acute or convalescent COVID-19.

CDR3 bases: TGTGCCAGCAGCTTAAGGGGAAAATCACCCCTCCACTTT. It translates to CASSLRGKSPLHF. The chain uses TRBV7-9 and TRBJ1-6; D possibly corresponds to TRBD1 (5 bases). The V end was cut by 2 bases, the J end by 10 bases, with 9 bases between. The CDR3 runs 13 residues. Per germline, CDR1 SEHNR and CDR2 FQNEAQ (reference sequence).